This TCR beta chain is from a study of regulatory T cells in long-lasting Graves disease. As for the study in general: Antithyroid drug intake by newly diagnosed Graves' patients had lasted under 3 months.

General study points: Whereas new patients shared 950 to 1,000 public clonotypes, persistent patients shared more, at about 2,500.

Relying on iRepertoire HTBI primers and Arm-PCR of CDR3 regions, the team built TCR beta libraries. TCRdb re-analysed the multiplex PCR reads in MiXCR, keeping a single row per CDR3 protein. The sample has 500,000 to 700,000 distinct CDR3 sequences, around 17% seen once. The time point is: newly diagnosed GD, antithyroid drugs for less than 3 months. Extracted RNA from PBMCs served as the source of the TCR library. V shed 5 bases and J shed 1 base, with 9 bases lying between them. Germline V gives CDR1 MGHRA, CDR2 YSYEKL. The CDR3 has 15 residues. The sample holds a few counts of this clonotype. Its antigen is currently unknown. The sample was also linked to a second study, of T cells in Graves' hyperthyroidism and ophthalmopathy. That source adds: The TCR CDR3 was amplified in a first-round RT-PCR using the HTBI primer set.

The sample here was peripheral blood mononuclear cells (PBMCs), taken at new diagnosis, from a patient treated with antithyroid drugs. The chain uses TRBV4-1 and TRBJ2-6; D remains unclear. This clonotype originated in a woman aged 25 to 39 with Graves disease. The CDR3 loop reads CASSNHHSGANVLTF. CDR3 nucleotide sequence: TGCGCCAGCAGCAACCATCATTCTGGGGCCAACGTCCTGACTTTC.